The text below deals with one T cell receptor (beta chain). The specificity of this receptor is unknown. It has no much larger one-base neighbor in the sample; base qualities were not kept. This sample is part of a study of T cell repertoires in cytomegalovirus infection (dated 2019 in TCRdb). With regard to the full study: Because public TCR beta signatures pointed to carriage of CMV infection together with the matching HLA type, the HLA type of each donor mattered for the analysis. The full study reports these points: The ex vivo response was dominated by HLA-C-restricted CMV-specific TCR beta clonotypes, and the single most frequent clonotype in two of eight donors was supplied by these HLA-C-restricted clonotypes. In both this cohort and an independent cohort of 350 or so donors, the cumulative frequency of public TCR beta family members distinguished carriers of CMV infection plus the relevant HLA type.

From its cysteine to its phenylalanine, the CDR3 spans 13 amino acids. The DNA shown is the 39-base CDR3, in frame from base 1. V lost 7 bases and J lost 8 bases; the stretch between them is 17 bases long. The germline V gene encodes CDR1 MDHEN and CDR2 SYDVKM. The data were produced on an Illumina HiSeq 1500. TCRdb reworked the public reads: Q25 trimming with fastp, MiXCR clone assembly, productive beta chains retained. Every entry covers one CDR3 protein and lists the most common genes and DNA from its rows. The sample table holds approximately 500,000 distinct CDR3 sequences, of which 16% were seen once. The top ten constitute under 30% of the sample.

This receptor chain uses TRBV28 and TRBJ1-2, and TRBD1 may be the D gene, going by 5 matching bases. The material sequenced was CD8+ T cells from PBMCs. This clonotype was sampled from a human donor in good health (CMV status not recorded). Some clones in this sample may be carry-over from other donors' samples. The CDR3 in this case is CASKVGLDVGYTF. The DNA sequence is given as TGTGCCAGCAAAGTGGGACTGGACGTCGGCTACACCTTC.